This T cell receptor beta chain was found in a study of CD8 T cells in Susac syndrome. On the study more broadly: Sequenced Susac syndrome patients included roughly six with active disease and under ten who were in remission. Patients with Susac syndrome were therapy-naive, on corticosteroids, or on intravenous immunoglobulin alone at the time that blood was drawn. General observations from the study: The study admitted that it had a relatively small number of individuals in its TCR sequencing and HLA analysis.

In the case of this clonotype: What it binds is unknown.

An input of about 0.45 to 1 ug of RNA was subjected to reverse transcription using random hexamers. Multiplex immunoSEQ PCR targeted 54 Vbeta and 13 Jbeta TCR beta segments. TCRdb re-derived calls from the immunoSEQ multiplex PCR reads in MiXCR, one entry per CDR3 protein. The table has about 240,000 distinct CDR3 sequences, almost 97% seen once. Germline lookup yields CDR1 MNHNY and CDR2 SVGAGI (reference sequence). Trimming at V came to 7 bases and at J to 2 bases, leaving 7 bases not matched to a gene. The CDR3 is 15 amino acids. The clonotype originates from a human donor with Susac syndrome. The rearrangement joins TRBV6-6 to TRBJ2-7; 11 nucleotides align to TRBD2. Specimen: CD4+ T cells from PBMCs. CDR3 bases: TGTGCCAGCACCCCAGGGACTAGCGGACCCTACGAGCAGTACTTC. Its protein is CASTPGTSGPYEQYF.